This entry concerns a single T cell receptor (beta chain). These data come from a study of blood T cell repertoires in COVID-19. About the research overall: PBMCs, B-cell-depleted T cells, or T cells provided the cDNA or gDNA that made up the material.

This table comes from immunoSEQ multiplex PCR, and its TCRdb copy is limited to in-frame clones, with some not included. The table has 45,000 to 55,000 clones, about 87% seen once; the top ten hold under 15%. Germline V gives CDR1 LNHDA, CDR2 SQIVND (reference sequence). The CDR3 spans 15 residues. Trimming cost V 5 bases and J 0 bases, with 13 bases left between them. Sequences were obtained from peripheral blood. This sequence was found in a man older than 75 with acute or convalescent COVID-19. This rearrangement joins TRBV19 to TRBJ1-1, with D possibly matching TRBD1 (5 bases). CDR3 sequence: CASSRRGGMNTEAFF. The CDR3 nucleotides read TGTGCCAGTAGTCGCCGGGGGGGAATGAACACTGAAGCTTTCTTT. The variable domain in full, completed from reference TRBV19 and TRBJ1-1, reads DGGITQSPKYLFRKEGQNVTLSCEQNLNHDAMYWYRQDPGQGLRLIYYSQIVNDFQKGDIAEGYSVSREKKESFPLTVTSAQKNPTAFYLCASSRRGGMNTEAFFGQGTRLTVV.